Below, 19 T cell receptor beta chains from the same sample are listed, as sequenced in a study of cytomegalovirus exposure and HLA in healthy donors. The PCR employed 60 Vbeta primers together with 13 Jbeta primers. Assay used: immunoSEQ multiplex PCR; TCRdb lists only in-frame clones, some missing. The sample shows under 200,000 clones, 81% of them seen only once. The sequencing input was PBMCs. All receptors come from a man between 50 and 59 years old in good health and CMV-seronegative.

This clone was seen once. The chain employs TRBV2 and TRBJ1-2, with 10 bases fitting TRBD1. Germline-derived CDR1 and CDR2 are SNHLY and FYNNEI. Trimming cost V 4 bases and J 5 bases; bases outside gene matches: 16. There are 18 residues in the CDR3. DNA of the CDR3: TGTGCCAGCAGTGGTTCCGGGACAGGGGATTCTAGTTGGTATGGCTACACCTTC. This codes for CASSGSGTGDSSWYGYTF.

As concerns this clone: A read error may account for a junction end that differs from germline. The CDR3 DNA follows: TGTTCCAGCAGCTTACACGGACAGCTCGGGGAGCTGTTTTTT. Protein product: CSSSLHGQLGELFF. The chain is built from TRBV7-9 and TRBJ2-2; a possible D gene is TRBD1 (6 bases). Germline V gives CDR1 SEHNR, CDR2 FQNEAQ (reference sequence). This CDR3 has 14 amino acids.

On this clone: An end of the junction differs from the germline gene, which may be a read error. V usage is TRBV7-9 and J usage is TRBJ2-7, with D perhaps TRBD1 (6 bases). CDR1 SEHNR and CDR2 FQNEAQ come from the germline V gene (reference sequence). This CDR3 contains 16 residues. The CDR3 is CSSSSRSTGTLYEQYF. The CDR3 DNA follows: TGTTCCAGCAGCTCACGAAGCACCGGGACACTCTACGAGCAGTACTTC. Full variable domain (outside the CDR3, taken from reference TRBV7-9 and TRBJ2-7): DTGVSQNPRHKITKRGQNVTFRCDPISEHNRLYWYRQTLGQGPEFLTYFQNEAQLEKSRLLSDRFSAERPKGSFSTLEIQRTEQGDSAMYLCSSSSRSTGTLYEQYFGPGTRLTVT.

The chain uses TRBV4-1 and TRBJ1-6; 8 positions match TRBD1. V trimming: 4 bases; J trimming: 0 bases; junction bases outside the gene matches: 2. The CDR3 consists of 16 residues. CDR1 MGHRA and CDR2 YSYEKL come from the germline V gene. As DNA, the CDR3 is TGCGCCAGCAGCCGGGACAGGAGCTCCTATAATTCACCCCTCCACTTT. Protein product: CASSRDRSSYNSPLHF.

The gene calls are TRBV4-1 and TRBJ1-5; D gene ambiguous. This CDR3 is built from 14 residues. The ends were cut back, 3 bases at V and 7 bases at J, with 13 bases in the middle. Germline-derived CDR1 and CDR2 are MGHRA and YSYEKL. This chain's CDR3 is CASSQTPGGQPQHF. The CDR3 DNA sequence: TGCGCCAGCAGCCAGACCCCCGGAGGGCAGCCCCAGCATTTT.

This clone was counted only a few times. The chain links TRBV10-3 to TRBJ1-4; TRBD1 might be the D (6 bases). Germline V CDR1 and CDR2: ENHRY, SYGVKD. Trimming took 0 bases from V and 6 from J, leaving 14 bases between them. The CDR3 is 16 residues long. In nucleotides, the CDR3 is TGTGCCATCAGTGAGTCATCCAGGGGTCGTGATGAAAAACTGTTTTTT. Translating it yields CAISESSRGRDEKLFF.

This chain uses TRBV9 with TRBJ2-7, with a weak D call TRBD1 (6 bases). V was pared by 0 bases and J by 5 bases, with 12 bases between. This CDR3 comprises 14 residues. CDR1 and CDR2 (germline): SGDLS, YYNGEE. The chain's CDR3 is CASSVGAGDHEQYF. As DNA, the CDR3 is TGTGCCAGCAGCGTAGGGGCAGGGGACCACGAGCAGTACTTC. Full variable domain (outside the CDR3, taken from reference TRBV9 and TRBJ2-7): DSGVTQTPKHLITATGQRVTLRCSPRSGDLSVYWYQQSLDQGLQFLIQYYNGEERAKGNILERFSAQQFPDLHSELNLSSLELGDSALYFCASSVGAGDHEQYFGPGTRLTVT.

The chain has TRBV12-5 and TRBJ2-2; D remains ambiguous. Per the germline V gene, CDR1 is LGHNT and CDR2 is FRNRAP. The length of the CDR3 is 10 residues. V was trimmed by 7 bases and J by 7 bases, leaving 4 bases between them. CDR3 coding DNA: TGTGCTAGTGCCAGCGGGGAGCTGTTTTTT. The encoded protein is CASASGELFF.

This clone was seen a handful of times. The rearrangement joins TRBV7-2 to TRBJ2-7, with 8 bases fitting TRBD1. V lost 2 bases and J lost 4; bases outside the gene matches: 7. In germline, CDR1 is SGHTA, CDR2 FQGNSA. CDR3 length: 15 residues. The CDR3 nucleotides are TGTGCCAGCAGCTTAAGTATTGGACAGGGTTACGAGCAGTACTTC. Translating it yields CASSLSIGQGYEQYF.

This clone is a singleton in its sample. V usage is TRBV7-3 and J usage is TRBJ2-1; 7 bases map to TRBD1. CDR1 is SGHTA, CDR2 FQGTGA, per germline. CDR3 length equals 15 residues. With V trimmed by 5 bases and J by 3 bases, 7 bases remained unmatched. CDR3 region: CASSPSGQSYNEQFF. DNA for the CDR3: TGTGCCAGCAGCCCGTCGGGACAGAGCTACAATGAGCAGTTCTTC.

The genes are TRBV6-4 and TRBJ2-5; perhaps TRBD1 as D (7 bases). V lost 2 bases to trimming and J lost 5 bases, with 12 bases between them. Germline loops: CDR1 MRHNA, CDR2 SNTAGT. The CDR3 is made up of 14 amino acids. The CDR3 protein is CASSDGDSGETQYF. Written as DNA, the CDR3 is TGTGCCAGCAGTGACGGGGACAGCGGGGAGACCCAGTACTTC.

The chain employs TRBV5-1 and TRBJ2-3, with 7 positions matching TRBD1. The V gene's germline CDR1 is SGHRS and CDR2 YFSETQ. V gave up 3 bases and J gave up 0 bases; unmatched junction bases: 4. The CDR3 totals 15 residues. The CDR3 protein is CASSSDRVSTDTQYF. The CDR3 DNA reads TGCGCCAGCAGCTCAGACAGGGTCAGCACAGATACGCAGTATTTT.

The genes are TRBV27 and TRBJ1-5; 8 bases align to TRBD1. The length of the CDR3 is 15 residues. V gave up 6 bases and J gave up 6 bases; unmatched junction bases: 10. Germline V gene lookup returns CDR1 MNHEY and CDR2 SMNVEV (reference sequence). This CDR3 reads CASRASTGGSQPQHF. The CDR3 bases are TGTGCCAGCAGAGCTAGTACAGGGGGATCTCAGCCCCAGCATTTT.

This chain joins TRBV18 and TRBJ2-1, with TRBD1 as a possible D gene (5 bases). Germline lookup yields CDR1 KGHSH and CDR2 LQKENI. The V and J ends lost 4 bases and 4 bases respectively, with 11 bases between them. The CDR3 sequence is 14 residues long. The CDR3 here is CASSRPTAYNEQFF. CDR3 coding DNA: TGTGCCAGCTCACGCCCGACAGCATACAATGAGCAGTTCTTC.

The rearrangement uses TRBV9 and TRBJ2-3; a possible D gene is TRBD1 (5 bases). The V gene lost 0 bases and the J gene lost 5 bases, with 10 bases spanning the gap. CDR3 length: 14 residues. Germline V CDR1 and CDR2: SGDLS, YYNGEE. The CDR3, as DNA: TGTGCCAGCAGCGTAGAAAGGGGTGTAGATACGCAGTATTTT. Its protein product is CASSVERGVDTQYF.

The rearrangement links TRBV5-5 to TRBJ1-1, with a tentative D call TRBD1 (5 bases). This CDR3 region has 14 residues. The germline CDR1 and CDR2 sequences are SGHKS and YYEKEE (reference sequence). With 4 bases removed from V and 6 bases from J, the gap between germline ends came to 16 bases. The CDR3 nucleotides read TGTGCCAGCAGCGGGCCCAGGGAACTGGCTGAAGCTTTCTTT. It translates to CASSGPRELAEAFF.

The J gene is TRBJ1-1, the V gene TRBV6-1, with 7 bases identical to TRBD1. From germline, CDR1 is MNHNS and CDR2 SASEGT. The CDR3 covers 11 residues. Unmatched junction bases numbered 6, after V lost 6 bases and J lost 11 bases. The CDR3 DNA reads TGTGCCAGCAGGACCGGGACAGTTGCTTTCTTT. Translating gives CASRTGTVAFF.

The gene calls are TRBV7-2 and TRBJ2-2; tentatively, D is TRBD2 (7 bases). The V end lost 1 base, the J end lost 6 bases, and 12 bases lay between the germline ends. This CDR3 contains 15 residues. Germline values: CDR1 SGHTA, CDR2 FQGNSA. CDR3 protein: CASSLEGGPAGELFF. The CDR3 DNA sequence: TGTGCCAGCAGCTTAGAGGGGGGGCCTGCCGGGGAGCTGTTTTTT.

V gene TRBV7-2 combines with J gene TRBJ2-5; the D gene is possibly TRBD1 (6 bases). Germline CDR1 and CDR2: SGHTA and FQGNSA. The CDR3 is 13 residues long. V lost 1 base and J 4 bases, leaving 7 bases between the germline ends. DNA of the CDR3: TGTGCCAGCAGCTTAGGACAGGTAGAGACCCAGTACTTC. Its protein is CASSLGQVETQYF.